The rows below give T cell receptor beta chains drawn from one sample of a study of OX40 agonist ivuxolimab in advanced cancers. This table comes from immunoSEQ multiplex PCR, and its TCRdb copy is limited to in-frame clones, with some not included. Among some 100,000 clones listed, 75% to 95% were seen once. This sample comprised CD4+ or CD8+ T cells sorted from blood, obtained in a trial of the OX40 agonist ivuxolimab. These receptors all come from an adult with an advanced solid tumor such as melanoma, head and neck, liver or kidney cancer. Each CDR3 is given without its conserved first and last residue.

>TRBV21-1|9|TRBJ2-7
ASSQADEQY
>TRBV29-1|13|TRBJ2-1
SVARTSGSYNEQF
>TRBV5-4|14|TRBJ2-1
ASSFLSSGRYNEQF
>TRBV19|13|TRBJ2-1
ASRQLAGAYNEQF
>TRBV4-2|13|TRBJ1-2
ASSQDRGGPGGYT
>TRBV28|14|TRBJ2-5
ASSWYGQGVGETQY
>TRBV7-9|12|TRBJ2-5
ASSPGQGQETQY
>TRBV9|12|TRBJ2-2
ASTRLAGTGELF
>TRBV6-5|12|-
ASRDGRAYDEQY
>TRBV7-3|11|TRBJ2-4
ASSLKGGNIQY
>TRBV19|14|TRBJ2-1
ASSLQTGIRGVEQF
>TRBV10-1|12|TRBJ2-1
ASSGTSGSVDRF
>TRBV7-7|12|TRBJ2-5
ASSPTRAQETQY
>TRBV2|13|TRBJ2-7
ASSVGTSGTYEQY
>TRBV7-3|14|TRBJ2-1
ASSLTSGRGYNEQF
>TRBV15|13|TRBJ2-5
ATSRDGLGQETQY
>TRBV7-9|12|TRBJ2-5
ASSFTTGVETQY
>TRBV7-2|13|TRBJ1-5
ASSLGTGFNQPQH
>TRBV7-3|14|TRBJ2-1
ASSYSASVPYNEQF
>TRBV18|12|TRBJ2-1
ASSPQGVYNEQF
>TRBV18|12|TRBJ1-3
ASSPDRGRNTIY
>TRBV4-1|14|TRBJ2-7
ASSQDTGRLPYEQY
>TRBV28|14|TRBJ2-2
ASSFIRQSNTGELF
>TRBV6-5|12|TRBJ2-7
ASRSGTGGHEQY
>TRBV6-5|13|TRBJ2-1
ASSYDRGQYNEQF
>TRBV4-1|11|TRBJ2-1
ASSQEGQGTQF
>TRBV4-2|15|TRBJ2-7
ASSQELHRTIPYEQY
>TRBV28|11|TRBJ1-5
ASQTPVYQPQH
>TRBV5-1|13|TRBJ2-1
ASSPGTSGGNEQF
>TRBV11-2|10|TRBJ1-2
ASSLAGYGYT
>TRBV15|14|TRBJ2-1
ATSSPYGGHYNEQF
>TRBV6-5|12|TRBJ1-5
ASSYGDRNQPQH
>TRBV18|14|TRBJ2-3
ASSLNSAGGADTQY
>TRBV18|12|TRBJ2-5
ASSRASYQETQY
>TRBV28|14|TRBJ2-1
ASSGNTPTAYNEQF
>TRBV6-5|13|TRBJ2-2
ASSGDRGGTGELF
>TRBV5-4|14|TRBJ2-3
ASSDGTSVRTDTQY
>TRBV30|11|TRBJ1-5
AWGTATNQPQH
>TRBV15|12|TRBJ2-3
ATSGGTSLELQY
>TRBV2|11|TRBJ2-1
ASSELPGDEQF
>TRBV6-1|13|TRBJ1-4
ASSETAGTGEKLF
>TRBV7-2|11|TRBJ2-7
ASSFGVAYEQY
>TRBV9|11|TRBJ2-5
ASSPGQQETQY
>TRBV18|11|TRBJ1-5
ASSPPGNQPQH
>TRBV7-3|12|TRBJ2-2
ASNPGQGFGELF
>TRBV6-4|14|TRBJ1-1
ASSDGPGPTNTEAF
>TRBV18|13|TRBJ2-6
ASSPSASGANVLT
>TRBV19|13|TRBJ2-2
ASSIGQVNTGELF
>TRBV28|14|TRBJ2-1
ASSRLAGGSYNEQF
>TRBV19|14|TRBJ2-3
ASSTPQTARADTQY
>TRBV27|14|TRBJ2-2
ASSPRLAVYTGELF
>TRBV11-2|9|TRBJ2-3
ASSLSDTQY
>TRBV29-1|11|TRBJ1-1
SVDTARGTEAF
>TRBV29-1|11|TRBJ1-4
SVAATGGEKLF
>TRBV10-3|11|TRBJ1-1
AISESPNTEAF
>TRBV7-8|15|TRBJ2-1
ASSYVPTGLSYNEQF
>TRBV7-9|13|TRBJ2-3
ASSPGLAVIPPQY